One sample yielded the 18 T cell receptor beta chains listed below, sequenced in a study of cytomegalovirus exposure and HLA in healthy donors. The PCR was carried out with 60 Vbeta primers and 13 Jbeta primers. Sequencing was performed with immunoSEQ multiplex PCR; in TCRdb, only in-frame clones are kept and a portion is missing. The sample consists of about 100,000 clones, approximately 79% of them appearing once. Material: PBMCs. Receptors originate from a woman between 55 and 75 years old in good health and CMV-seropositive.

The V call is TRBV5-6, the J call TRBJ2-1; D not certain. CDR1 is SGHDT and CDR2 is YYEEEE in the germline V gene. CDR3 length: 13 amino acids. V gave up 0 bases and J gave up 6 bases, with 7 bases separating them. The CDR3 region has the DNA TGTGCCAGCAGCTTGGCAGTGTTCAATGAGCAGTTCTTC. It specifies CASSLAVFNEQFF.

Notes on this clone: The junction departs from the called germline gene at one end, perhaps through a read error. This rearrangement joins TRBV7-9 to TRBJ1-2; possible D gene TRBD1, 6 bases. The germline V gene encodes CDR1 SEHNR and CDR2 FQNEAQ (reference sequence). CDR3 size: 12 residues. The CDR3 loop reads CSSRLGGEGYTF. The CDR3 nucleotides are TGTTCCAGCAGGCTAGGGGGGGAAGGCTACACCTTC.

The chain combines TRBV7-7 with TRBJ2-1; TRBD2 aligns across 9 bases. CDR3 length: 14 amino acids. Germline CDR1 SSHAT, CDR2 FNYEAQ (reference sequence). CDR3: CASSAGGPVYEQFF. CDR3 DNA: TGTGCTAGCTCGGCGGGAGGGCCGGTCTACGAGCAGTTCTTC.

This clone was found once. The gene calls are TRBV28 and TRBJ1-1; possible D gene TRBD1, 6 bases. CDR3 length: 13 residues. V was cut by 8 bases and J by 2 bases, with 12 bases left in between. In germline, CDR1 is MDHEN, CDR2 SYDVKM. The CDR3 sequence: CASESGVNTEAFF. The CDR3 DNA sequence: TGTGCCAGCGAATCAGGGGTTAACACTGAAGCTTTCTTT. Using reference TRBV28 and TRBJ1-1 for the parts outside the CDR3, the full variable domain is DVKVTQSSRYLVKRTGEKVFLECVQDMDHENMFWYRQDPGLGLRLIYFSYDVKMKEKGDIPEGYSVSREKKERFSLILESASTNQTSMYLCASESGVNTEAFFGQGTRLTVV.

This clone has just a few counts. This chain links TRBV6-5 with TRBJ2-7, with 9 positions matching TRBD2. V was pared by 2 bases and J by 4 bases, with 6 bases of the junction left unmatched. In germline, CDR1 is MNHEY, CDR2 SVGAGI. CDR3 length: 15 residues. In DNA, the CDR3 is TGTGCCAGCAGTTACGCCGGGACTAGCACGTACGAGCAGTACTTC. Translating gives CASSYAGTSTYEQYF.

This clone was detected only once. The chain employs TRBV18 and TRBJ2-1, with 12 bases matching TRBD2. CDR3 length: 16 residues. The ends lost 6 bases at V and 10 bases at J; junction bases unmatched: 13. Germline CDR1 reads KGHSH; CDR2 reads LQKENI. The CDR3: CASSQSTSGSGGEQFF. In nucleotides, the CDR3 is TGTGCCAGCTCTCAATCGACTAGCGGGAGCGGGGGAGAGCAGTTCTTC.

The rearrangement links TRBV5-1 to TRBJ2-2; D is perhaps TRBD2 (6 bases). Germline assignment: CDR1 SGHRS and CDR2 YFSETQ. The germline V and J ends were trimmed by 5 bases and 7 bases, with 15 bases remaining between them. CDR3 length: 14 amino acids. The CDR3 loop reads CASRASGGVGELFF. CDR3 nucleotides: TGCGCCAGCAGAGCATCCGGGGGAGTCGGGGAGCTGTTTTTT.

Of note for this clone: One junction end does not reproduce the germline sequence, and a read error may be involved. V gene TRBV7-9 combines with J gene TRBJ2-7; tentatively, D is TRBD1 (5 bases). Germline values: CDR1 SEHNR, CDR2 FQNEAQ (reference sequence). The CDR3 sequence is 16 residues long. Here the CDR3 DNA reads TGTTCCAGCAGCCCGTTTGAAAGGACACACTCCTACGAGCAGTACTTC. It is translated as CSSSPFERTHSYEQYF.

The chain is built from TRBV25-1 and TRBJ2-1, with 7 bases identical to TRBD2. This CDR3 spans 15 amino acids. Looked up from germline, CDR1 is MGHDK and CDR2 is SYGVNS. Trimming cost V 4 bases and J 2 bases; bases outside gene matches: 5. CDR3 in DNA: TGTGCCAGCAGTGTAGCGGGCCCCGCCTACAATGAGCAGTTCTTC. This translates into CASSVAGPAYNEQFF.

The J gene is TRBJ2-7, the V gene TRBV30; D not resolved. CDR3 length: 14 amino acids. Germline assignment: CDR1 GTSNPN and CDR2 SVGIG (reference sequence). Trimming shortened V by 0 bases and J by 5 bases, and 14 bases separated the two germline ends. In DNA form, the CDR3 reads TGTGCCTGGAGTGTAGTTAGGCGGTCCCACGAGCAGTACTTC. Its translation is CAWSVVRRSHEQYF.

The rearrangement uses TRBV29-1 and TRBJ1-3; D is unclear. Germline lookup yields CDR1 SQVTM and CDR2 ANQGSEA. This CDR3 comprises 13 residues. The V and J ends lost 7 bases and 4 bases respectively, with 14 bases between them. The CDR3 DNA reads TGCAGCGGGAGGGAAGGGAAAGGAAACACCATATATTTT. This translates into CSGREGKGNTIYF.

J is TRBJ2-2 and V is TRBV9; 7 nucleotides align to TRBD2. Germline CDR1 is SGDLS and CDR2 is YYNGEE. V lost 3 bases, J lost 1 base, and 15 bases stayed unmatched. This CDR3 region has 19 residues. For the CDR3, the DNA is TGTGCCAGCAGCGCTCCCGGCGGGAGCGGTGCGAGGAACACCGGGGAGCTGTTTTTT. Amino acid sequence: CASSAPGGSGARNTGELFF. The whole variable domain, remainder taken from reference TRBV9 and TRBJ2-2, is DSGVTQTPKHLITATGQRVTLRCSPRSGDLSVYWYQQSLDQGLQFLIQYYNGEERAKGNILERFSAQQFPDLHSELNLSSLELGDSALYFCASSAPGGSGARNTGELFFGEGSRLTVL.

The chain carries TRBV2 and TRBJ2-7, with a tentative D call TRBD1 (6 bases). V was shortened by 4 bases and J by 1 base, with 20 bases between the two germline ends. The CDR3 spans 17 residues. Germline V gives CDR1 SNHLY, CDR2 FYNNEI. The CDR3 DNA is TGTGCCAGCAGTGGGATCTCCGGGACAACCCTTTCCTACGAGCAGTACTTC. It codes for CASSGISGTTLSYEQYF.

The rearrangement links TRBV29-1 to TRBJ1-4; unclear D gene. In germline, CDR1 is SQVTM, CDR2 ANQGSEA. V lost 1 base to trimming and J lost 4 bases, with 16 bases between them. The CDR3 is made up of 16 amino acids. The CDR3 DNA reads TGCAGCGTTGAAGTTGGAGTAGGTGACGATAATGAAAAACTGTTTTTT. Residues: CSVEVGVGDDNEKLFF.

The chain carries TRBV7-6 and TRBJ2-1, with 8 bases identical to TRBD2. The V and J ends lost 6 bases and 0 bases, in that order; junction bases with no gene match: 7. This CDR3 is built from 16 residues. The germline CDR1 and CDR2 sequences are SGHVS and FNYEAQ. CDR3 sequence (DNA): TGTGCCAGCAGTAAGACTAGCGAAAGCTCCTACAATGAGCAGTTCTTC. Its protein product is CASSKTSESSYNEQFF.

J is TRBJ2-7 and V is TRBV18, with 11 bases matching TRBD1. The germline gives CDR1 KGHSH, CDR2 LQKENI. CDR3 size: 15 residues. The junction had 1 base not matched to a gene; V was cut back by 0 bases and J by 3 bases. The CDR3 DNA reads TGTGCCAGCTCACCACCCGGGACAGGGGGCTACGAGCAGTACTTC. It translates to CASSPPGTGGYEQYF.

This chain connects TRBV5-1 to TRBJ2-7, with TRBD2 as a possible D gene (7 bases). The CDR3 runs 17 residues. Trimming stripped 0 bases from V and 0 bases from J, with 16 bases between. Looked up from germline, CDR1 is SGHRS and CDR2 is YFSETQ. DNA for the CDR3: TGCGCCAGCAGCTTGGGCCACGGGGGGCCAAACTCCTACGAGCAGTACTTC. This translates into CASSLGHGGPNSYEQYF.

V is TRBV28 and J is TRBJ2-1, with D possibly TRBD1 on 6 matching bases. CDR3 length: 17 amino acids. Germline V gives CDR1 MDHEN, CDR2 SYDVKM. The V end lost 2 bases, the J end lost 2 bases, and 16 bases lay between the germline ends. The CDR3: CASSLGGLRAAYNEQFF. The DNA for the CDR3 is TGTGCCAGCAGTTTAGGGGGCCTAAGGGCCGCCTACAATGAGCAGTTCTTC.